The present TCR beta chain was sequenced within a study of blood T cell repertoires in COVID-19. Study summary: Material from acute and convalescent COVID-19 was sourced from the United States, Italy and Spain. The cDNA or gDNA used as material had been derived from T cells, B-cell-depleted T cells, or PBMCs.

Germline CDR1 is MNHNS and CDR2 is SASEGT. The V and J ends lost 4 bases and 8 bases, in that order; junction bases with no gene match: 9. The CDR3 sequence is 16 residues long. Authors' data handling: Reference gene primer amplification yielded estimated nucleated cell counts. Assay: immunoSEQ multiplex PCR; the TCRdb copy retains only in-frame clones and omits some. V, J and clone size were drawn from that table, and D and trimming were deduced from the DNA. The sample contains 110,000 to 150,000 clones, roughly 85% of which appear only once. The material sequenced was peripheral blood. The rearrangement uses TRBV6-1 and TRBJ2-1; 12 nucleotides line up with TRBD2. The origin of this receptor is a man aged 45 to 65 with acute or convalescent COVID-19. The CDR3 here is CASSGSSGRAPDEQFF. DNA of the CDR3: TGTGCCAGCAGTGGGTCTAGCGGGAGGGCCCCCGATGAGCAGTTCTTC.